One and the same sample provided the 28 T cell receptor beta chains below, sequenced in a study of T-cell reconstitution after alpha-beta-depleted transplantation in children. TCRbeta library construction was performed incorporating unique molecular identifiers. TCRdb re-analysed the PCR reads in MiXCR, keeping a single row per CDR3 protein. The sample carries approximately 630,000 distinct CDR3 sequences, roughly 14% recorded once. Sequenced material: PBMCs, taken before TCRalphabeta/CD19-depleted stem cell transplant. These receptors came from a girl aged 2-10 years with congenital amegakaryocytic thrombocytopenia, due to receive a stem cell transplant.

This clonotype was found many times. J is TRBJ2-1 and V is TRBV28; D is unclear. The CDR3 spans 14 residues. V lost 2 bases and J 9 bases, leaving 14 bases between the germline ends. Germline V lookup: CDR1 MDHEN, CDR2 SYDVKM. CDR3 DNA sequence: TGTGCCAGCAGTTTAGCCGGTATCGAGCTTGAGCAGTTCTTC. It is translated as CASSLAGIELEQFF.

The J gene is TRBJ2-3, the V gene TRBV10-1; TRBD2 agrees at 14 bases. With 1 base clipped from V and 5 bases from J, the junction kept 11 bases outside the gene matches. The germline CDR1 and CDR2 sequences are WNHNN and SYGVQD (reference sequence). The CDR3 is 19 residues long. CDR3 residues: CASSEFGGTSGSWGDTQYF. The CDR3 region has the DNA TGCGCCAGCAGTGAGTTCGGCGGGACTAGCGGGAGTTGGGGAGATACGCAGTATTTT.

In this sample, this clonotype turned up many times. The CDR3 DNA sequence: TGTGCCAGCAGTGACGGGACTAGCGGGAATAACAATGAGCAGTTCTTC. This codes for CASSDGTSGNNNEQFF. The rearrangement uses TRBV12-3 or TRBV12-4 and TRBJ2-1; 13 nucleotides align to TRBD2. V shed 5 bases and J 5 bases; nucleotides not matched to a gene: 6. This CDR3 contains 16 residues.

This rearrangement joins TRBV5-5 to TRBJ2-5, with TRBD2 matching over 10 bases. CDR1 is SGHKS and CDR2 is YYEKEE in the germline V gene (reference sequence). After removal of 2 bases from V and 1 base from J, the junction contained 5 bases not matched to a gene. The CDR3 is 16 residues long. The CDR3 loop reads CASSFVLAGVQETQYF. The CDR3 DNA follows: TGTGCCAGCAGCTTTGTTCTAGCGGGAGTCCAAGAGACCCAGTACTTC.

The chain combines TRBV29-1 with TRBJ2-1; no clear D. CDR1 SQVTM and CDR2 ANQGSEA come from the germline V gene. The CDR3 sequence is 8 residues long. The CDR3 reads CFSPEQFF. DNA for the CDR3: TGCTTCAGTCCTGAGCAGTTCTTC.

This clonotype was seen ten or more times. The chain links TRBV11-2 to TRBJ2-1; D unresolved. The CDR3 spans 15 residues. The V end was cut by 5 bases, the J end by 1 base, with 12 bases between. CDR1 is SGHAT, CDR2 FQNNGV, per germline. Here the CDR3 DNA reads TGTGCCAGCAGCCACCTGGTTATGTCCTACAATGAGCAGTTCTTC. Translated, it gives CASSHLVMSYNEQFF.

This clonotype was counted at least ten times. V gene TRBV20-1 combines with J gene TRBJ2-3; 13 bases fit TRBD2. The CDR3 is made up of 19 amino acids. CDR1 DFQATT and CDR2 SNEGSKA come from the germline V gene (reference sequence). Unmatched junction bases numbered 16, after V lost 0 bases and J lost 7 bases. CDR3 DNA sequence: TGCAGTGCTAGAGAACTAGCGGGAGGGCCATTCACGGGCCCCCATACGCAGTATTTT. Translating gives CSARELAGGPFTGPHTQYF.

This clonotype was seen at least ten times. This chain uses TRBV10-2 with TRBJ1-2, with a weak D call TRBD1 (5 bases). CDR3 length: 13 residues. Germline V gene sequence: CDR1 WSHSY, CDR2 SAAADI. V dropped 8 bases and J dropped 0 bases, with 10 bases sitting between them. CDR3 DNA: TGCGCCAGCTCGGGGGGGACTAACTATGGCTACACCTTC. As protein: CASSGGTNYGYTF.

The genes are TRBV15 and TRBJ2-1; 7 bases align to TRBD2. CDR1 LNHNV and CDR2 YYDKDF come from the germline V gene (reference sequence). The CDR3 has 19 amino acids. With V trimmed by 1 base and J by 4 bases, 16 bases remained unmatched. The CDR3 nucleotides are TGTGCCACCAGCAGAGTGTTCGGTATGGCTAGCGGAGCTTACAATGAGCAGTTCTTC. It encodes CATSRVFGMASGAYNEQFF.

The V and J genes are TRBV29-1 and TRBJ2-1; 13 nucleotides match TRBD2. Germline V gene data show CDR1 as SQVTM and CDR2 as ANQGSEA. CDR3 length: 16 residues. Losses at the gene ends were 6 bases for V and 4 bases for J; bases not matched to a gene: 9. The CDR3 bases are TGCAGCGTGTCCGGGACTAGCGGGATGAGGTACAATGAGCAGTTCTTC. Translation: CSVSGTSGMRYNEQFF.

This clonotype was seen repeatedly, ten times or more. The chain combines TRBV20-1 with TRBJ2-3; no clear D. The CDR3 is made up of 13 amino acids. The V gene's germline CDR1 is DFQATT and CDR2 SNEGSKA (reference sequence). V lost 5 bases and J lost 4, with 13 bases in between. The CDR3 DNA reads TGCAGTGCTTCCGGTAATTTGGCAGATACGCAGTATTTT. Protein: CSASGNLADTQYF.

This clonotype was seen ten or more times. The J gene is TRBJ1-2, the V gene TRBV12-3 or TRBV12-4; a weak D match, TRBD1 (5 bases). V lost 7 bases and J lost 6, with 15 bases in between. CDR3 length: 13 residues. CDR3 amino acids: CASTLRGVDGYTF. The DNA for the CDR3 is TGTGCCAGCACTCTTAGAGGGGTCGATGGCTACACCTTC.

This clonotype was picked up a small number of times. This chain joins TRBV5-1 and TRBJ2-7; 8 bases agree with TRBD2. Germline lookup yields CDR1 SGHRS and CDR2 YFSETQ. Losses at the gene ends were 4 bases for V and 7 bases for J; bases not matched to a gene: 7. This CDR3 is 13 amino acids long. The CDR3 nucleotides are TGCGCCAGCAGCAACCGGGAGGGTGATGAGCAGTACTTC. Translating gives CASSNREGDEQYF.

This clonotype was detected many times. The chain carries TRBV20-1 and TRBJ2-1, with 7 bases aligning to TRBD2. Germline CDR1 and CDR2: DFQATT and SNEGSKA (reference sequence). V lost 4 bases to trimming and J lost 4 bases; unmatched junction nucleotides: 7. CDR3 length: 14 residues. CDR3 sequence reads: CSAIKLADYNEQFF. As DNA, the CDR3 is TGCAGTGCTATAAAGCTAGCGGATTACAATGAGCAGTTCTTC.

This clonotype was detected many times. The rearrangement joins TRBV20-1 to TRBJ2-1; D tentatively fits TRBD1 or TRBD2 (7 bases each). Germline V gene sequence: CDR1 DFQATT, CDR2 SNEGSKA (reference sequence). The CDR3 length is 14 residues. V gave up 6 bases and J gave up 2 bases, with 14 bases separating them. The DNA of the CDR3 is TGCAGTGCCAGGGGGGGCGACACCTACAATGAGCAGTTCTTC. Amino acids: CSARGGDTYNEQFF.

There are many counts of this clonotype. This chain links TRBV5-1 with TRBJ2-2, with D unclear. V was cut by 2 bases and J by 0 bases, with 5 bases left in between. From germline, CDR1 is SGHRS and CDR2 YFSETQ. This CDR3 comprises 14 residues. CDR3: CASSFDPNTGELFF. CDR3 in DNA: TGCGCCAGCAGCTTTGACCCGAACACCGGGGAGCTGTTTTTT.

The chain couples TRBV12-5 to TRBJ2-2, with D tentatively TRBD1 (6 bases). The CDR3 spans 16 residues. The germline V gene encodes CDR1 LGHNT and CDR2 FRNRAP. V shed 6 bases and J shed 1 base, with 15 bases lying between them. The CDR3 nucleotides read TGTGCTAGTGGCATGCTCTGGGGGCAGAACACCGGGGAGCTGTTTTTT. Its protein product is CASGMLWGQNTGELFF.

The gene calls are TRBV5-1 and TRBJ2-7, with a tentative D call TRBD1 (5 bases). Germline V gene lookup returns CDR1 SGHRS and CDR2 YFSETQ. The ends were cut back, 0 bases at V and 0 bases at J, with 16 bases in the middle. This CDR3 spans 17 amino acids. The CDR3 protein is CASSLVYAQALSYEQYF. The CDR3 DNA follows: TGCGCCAGCAGCTTGGTTTACGCACAGGCCCTCTCCTACGAGCAGTACTTC.

The chain has TRBV20-1 and TRBJ1-2; D is ambiguous. The germline CDR1 and CDR2 sequences are DFQATT and SNEGSKA (reference sequence). With 0 bases removed from V and 4 bases from J, the gap between germline ends came to 12 bases. This CDR3 region has 14 residues. CDR3 coding DNA: TGCAGTGCTAGAGAGTTAGAACAGCTCTATGGCTACACCTTC. Its translation is CSARELEQLYGYTF.

This clonotype was seen repeatedly, ten times or more. This chain connects TRBV9 to TRBJ1-3; no firm D call. CDR1 is SGDLS, CDR2 YYNGEE, per germline. Trimming left V 3 bases short and J 0 bases short, with 13 bases between. The CDR3 extends over 16 amino acids. Here the CDR3 DNA reads TGTGCCAGCAGCGACTCCTCTTTGAACTCTGGAAACACCATATATTTT. Translated: CASSDSSLNSGNTIYF.

The rearrangement joins TRBV15 to TRBJ2-7; no clear D. Germline V gene lookup returns CDR1 LNHNV and CDR2 YYDKDF (reference sequence). The CDR3 loop spans 13 amino acids. Trimming stripped 0 bases from V and 7 bases from J, with 10 bases between. CDR3 coding DNA: TGTGCCACCAGCAGAGAGATTGAGTCGGAGCAGTACTTC. Translating it yields CATSREIESEQYF.

Notes on this clonotype: This may come from a read error, since a much larger clone is one base off. The gene calls are TRBV5-1 and TRBJ2-5; D is undetermined. This CDR3 has 14 residues. Germline V CDR1 and CDR2: SGHRS, YFSETQ. V lost 2 bases, J lost 5 bases, and 13 bases lay in between. CDR3 region: CASSFVGLQETQYF. The CDR3 DNA reads TGCGCCAGCAGCTTTGTTGGGTTGCAGGAGACCCAGTACTTC.

The V gene is TRBV18, the J gene TRBJ2-1, with TRBD2 as a possible D gene (5 bases). The CDR3 runs to 14 residues. The germline V and J ends were trimmed by 3 bases and 5 bases, with 11 bases remaining between them. Looked up from germline, CDR1 is KGHSH and CDR2 is LQKENI. The DNA for the CDR3 is TGTGCCAGCTCACCCGAACTAGGGAACAATGAGCAGTTCTTC. Translating gives CASSPELGNNEQFF.

At least ten counts were recorded for this clonotype. V is TRBV5-1 and J is TRBJ2-7, with 13 bases that match TRBD2. CDR1 SGHRS and CDR2 YFSETQ come from the germline V gene. The CDR3 spans 16 residues. J was trimmed by 4 bases and V by 3 bases; bases with no gene match: 7. CDR3 bases: TGCGCCAGCAGCTCCGGGACTAGCGGGGTTTTTTACGAGCAGTACTTC. Translation gives CASSSGTSGVFYEQYF.

About this clonotype itself: Since a much larger clone is just one base distant, this may be a read error. This chain connects TRBV7-6 to TRBJ2-1; D gene ambiguous. Germline CDR1 is SGHVS and CDR2 is FNYEAQ. The CDR3 is 15 amino acids. Trimming took 1 base from V and 3 from J, leaving 10 bases between them. Here the CDR3 DNA reads TGTGCCAGCAGCTTAGTCCAGATGATCTACAATGAGCAGTTCTTC. This translates into CASSLVQMIYNEQFF.

The chain combines TRBV11-3 with TRBJ2-7; 7 bases are shared with TRBD1. This CDR3 region has 14 residues. Looked up from germline, CDR1 is SGHNT and CDR2 is YENEEA. Unmatched junction bases numbered 9, after V lost 5 bases and J lost 5 bases. CDR3 nucleotides: TGTGCCAGCAGCCATCTGAACAGGGGCCACGAGCAGTACTTC. Its translation: CASSHLNRGHEQYF.

The sample holds many counts of this clonotype. The CDR3 sequence is CASSLVPALEQYF. The DNA for the CDR3 is TGTGCCAGCAGCTTGGTGCCCGCTCTCGAGCAGTACTTC. The chain uses TRBV5-6 and TRBJ2-7; the D is unclear. The CDR3 covers 13 residues. The V end lost 0 bases, the J end lost 6 bases, and 10 bases lay between the germline ends. CDR1 SGHDT and CDR2 YYEEEE come from the germline V gene. The full variable domain, its missing parts supplied by reference TRBV5-6 and TRBJ2-7, is DAGVTQSPTHLIKTRGQQVTLRCSPKSGHDTVSWYQQALGQGPQFIFQYYEEEERQRGNFPDRFSGHQFPNYSSELNVNALLLGDSALYLCASSLVPALEQYFGPGTRLTVT.

In its sample, this clonotype was seen many times. This chain joins TRBV6-5 and TRBJ1-1; D not certain. Germline V lookup: CDR1 MNHEY, CDR2 SVGAGI. Trimming took 7 bases from V and 4 from J, leaving 7 bases between them. This CDR3 is 11 amino acids long. The DNA for the CDR3 is TGTGCCAGCACCCAAGGCACTGAAGCTTTCTTT. Translating gives CASTQGTEAFF.